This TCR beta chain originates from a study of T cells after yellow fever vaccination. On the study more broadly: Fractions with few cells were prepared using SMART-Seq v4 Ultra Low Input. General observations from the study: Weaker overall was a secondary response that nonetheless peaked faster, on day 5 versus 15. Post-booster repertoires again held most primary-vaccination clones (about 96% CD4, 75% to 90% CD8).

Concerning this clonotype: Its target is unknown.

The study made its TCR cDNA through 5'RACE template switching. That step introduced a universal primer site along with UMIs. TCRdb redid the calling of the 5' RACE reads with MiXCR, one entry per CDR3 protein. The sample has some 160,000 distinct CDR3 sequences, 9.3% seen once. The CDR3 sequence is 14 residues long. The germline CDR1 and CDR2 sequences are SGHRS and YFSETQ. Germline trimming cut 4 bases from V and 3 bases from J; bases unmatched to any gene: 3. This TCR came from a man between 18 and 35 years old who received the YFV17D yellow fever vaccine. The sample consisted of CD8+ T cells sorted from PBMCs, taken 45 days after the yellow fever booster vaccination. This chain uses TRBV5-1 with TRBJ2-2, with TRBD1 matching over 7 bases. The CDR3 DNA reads TGCGCCAGCAGCGGGCAGGGGGACACCGGGGAGCTGTTTTTT. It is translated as CASSGQGDTGELFF.